This entry lists 25 T cell receptor beta chains sequenced from one sample in a study of OX40 agonist ivuxolimab in advanced cancers. The data were produced by immunoSEQ multiplex PCR, yet TCRdb's version contains in-frame clones alone and is incomplete. The sample includes just under 75,000 clones, 92% of them seen just once. This material consisted of CD4+ or CD8+ T cells sorted from blood, taken in a trial of the OX40 agonist ivuxolimab. Every receptor here comes from an adult with an advanced solid tumor such as melanoma, head and neck, liver or kidney cancer.

The chain employs TRBV20-1 and TRBJ2-7, with D hard to call. The V end lost 3 bases, the J end lost 6 bases, and 9 bases lay between the germline ends. The CDR3 covers 11 residues. CDR1 is DFQATT and CDR2 is SNEGSKA in the germline V gene (reference sequence). CDR3 sequence (DNA): TGCAGTGCTAGTAGTGGGCTCGAGCAGTACTTC. Protein sequence: CSASSGLEQYF.

The J gene is TRBJ1-1, the V gene TRBV14, with D unclear. V gave up 4 bases and J gave up 0 bases, with 6 bases separating them. The CDR3 has 13 amino acids. The germline CDR1 and CDR2 sequences are SGHDN and FVKESK. The CDR3 DNA sequence: TGTGCCAGCAGCCTTTCACTGAACACTGAAGCTTTCTTT. This encodes CASSLSLNTEAFF.

CDR3 sequence: CASSLKTPNYGYTF. The CDR3 DNA is TGTGCCAGCAGTTTAAAAACCCCTAACTATGGCTACACCTTC. V is TRBV27 and J is TRBJ1-2; D gene uncertain. The CDR3 runs to 14 residues. In germline, CDR1 is MNHEY, CDR2 SMNVEV (reference sequence). The V gene lost 2 bases and the J gene lost 0 bases, with 7 bases spanning the gap.

This chain connects TRBV18 to TRBJ2-3; D not certain. V lost 6 bases and J lost 0, with 19 bases in between. The CDR3 has 17 amino acids. The germline CDR1 and CDR2 sequences are KGHSH and LQKENI. The CDR3: CASSPTTGLYSTDTQYF. In nucleotides, the CDR3 is TGTGCCAGCTCCCCCACCACCGGGCTGTACAGCACAGATACGCAGTATTTT.

The V gene is TRBV7-9, the J gene TRBJ2-3; D uncertain. The germline V and J ends were trimmed by 4 bases and 5 bases, with 4 bases remaining between them. Germline CDR1 is SEHNR and CDR2 is FQNEAQ (reference sequence). CDR3 length: 11 residues. Here the CDR3 reads CASSWGDTQYF. The CDR3 nucleotides read TGTGCCAGCAGCTGGGGAGATACGCAGTATTTT.

In nucleotides, the CDR3 is TGCGCCAGCAGCTTCGGGACTAGCGGACAAGAGACCCAGTACTTC. Amino acid sequence: CASSFGTSGQETQYF. The genes are TRBV5-1 and TRBJ2-5; 11 positions match TRBD2. The CDR3 runs to 15 residues. V trimming: 2 bases; J trimming: 2 bases; junction bases outside the gene matches: 2. Per the germline V gene, CDR1 is SGHRS and CDR2 is YFSETQ.

This chain connects TRBV10-1 to TRBJ2-5, with D unclear. This CDR3 spans 13 amino acids. V lost 0 bases and J 7 bases, leaving 9 bases between the germline ends. Germline V gene sequence: CDR1 WNHNN, CDR2 SYGVQD (reference sequence). CDR3 loop: CASSESPERTQYF. In DNA form, the CDR3 reads TGCGCCAGCAGTGAGTCCCCAGAGCGGACCCAGTACTTC.

This sequence joins TRBV7-2 and TRBJ2-1; D may be TRBD2 (5 bases). V gave up 5 bases and J gave up 4 bases, with 15 bases separating them. Germline V CDR1 and CDR2: SGHTA, FQGNSA. This CDR3 has 15 amino acids. This chain's CDR3 is CASSPQRPLYNEQFF. The CDR3 DNA reads TGTGCCAGCAGCCCCCAGCGGCCCCTTTACAATGAGCAGTTCTTC.

This rearrangement joins TRBV2 to TRBJ1-2, with D possibly being TRBD1 (5 bases). Trimming removed 6 bases from V and 7 bases from J, with 18 bases in between. The CDR3 length is 14 residues. Germline-derived CDR1 and CDR2 are SNHLY and FYNNEI. As DNA, the CDR3 is TGTGCCAGCAGGGGGCTGGGGGTAGCGGGTGGCTACACCTTC. It is translated as CASRGLGVAGGYTF.

This chain joins TRBV6-5 and TRBJ2-1; 11 positions agree with TRBD1. The length of the CDR3 is 15 residues. Germline V gives CDR1 MNHEY, CDR2 SVGAGI. The junction had 9 bases not matched to a gene; V was cut back by 4 bases and J by 10 bases. The DNA of the CDR3 is TGTGCCAGCAGTTCCTGGACAGGGGGCATTTTGGAGCAGTTCTTC. Translated: CASSSWTGGILEQFF.

This chain uses TRBV5-6 with TRBJ2-5; the D gene could be TRBD1 or TRBD2 (5 bases each). Per germline, CDR1 SGHDT and CDR2 YYEEEE. The ends were cut back, 6 bases at V and 2 bases at J, with 11 bases in the middle. The CDR3 contains 13 residues. Written as DNA, the CDR3 is TGTGCCAGCACCGGGGCAGTACAAGAGACCCAGTACTTC. Amino acids: CASTGAVQETQYF.

The chain combines TRBV19 with TRBJ2-2; a weak D match, TRBD2 (5 bases). Germline V gene data show CDR1 as LNHDA and CDR2 as SQIVND (reference sequence). V was shortened by 7 bases and J by 5 bases, with 14 bases between the two germline ends. The CDR3 loop spans 14 amino acids. The CDR3 here is CASTVAGRTGELFF. CDR3 in DNA: TGTGCCAGTACGGTGGCGGGTCGTACCGGGGAGCTGTTTTTT.

The chain uses TRBV7-9 and TRBJ2-1; D is unresolved. The germline V gene encodes CDR1 SEHNR and CDR2 FQNEAQ (reference sequence). The CDR3 loop spans 14 amino acids. V lost 5 bases and J 6 bases, leaving 14 bases between the germline ends. The CDR3, as DNA: TGTGCCAGCAGCGTCCGCGACCGACTCAATGAGCAGTTCTTC. It translates to CASSVRDRLNEQFF.

The rearrangement uses TRBV6-1 and TRBJ1-1; 8 bases align to TRBD1. V was clipped by 5 bases and J by 0 bases; unmatched bases: 5. Germline values: CDR1 MNHNS, CDR2 SASEGT. The CDR3 spans 15 residues. For the CDR3, the DNA is TGTGCCAGCAGTAAGACAGGGGCTCTGAACACTGAAGCTTTCTTT. Translated, it gives CASSKTGALNTEAFF.

The chain couples TRBV18 to TRBJ2-3; perhaps TRBD1 as D (7 bases). The CDR3 has 16 amino acids. Germline-derived CDR1 and CDR2 are KGHSH and LQKENI. Trimming removed 0 bases from V and 2 bases from J, with 12 bases in between. The CDR3 loop reads CASSPPGRGATDTQYF. Written as DNA, the CDR3 is TGTGCCAGCTCACCACCGGGCAGGGGGGCCACAGATACGCAGTATTTT.

This chain connects TRBV4-3 to TRBJ2-3, with 11 nucleotides matching TRBD2. CDR1 and CDR2 (germline): LGHNA, YSLEER. The J segment lost 3 bases and the V segment lost 3 bases, leaving 5 bases of the junction unmatched. The CDR3 sequence is 16 residues long. CDR3 bases: TGCGCCAGCAGCCAGTTACTAGCGGGAGAAACAGATACGCAGTATTTT. This sequence encodes CASSQLLAGETDTQYF.

The chain links TRBV18 to TRBJ2-1, with 10 bases that match TRBD2. Unmatched junction bases numbered 8, after V lost 3 bases and J lost 6 bases. The CDR3 length is 16 residues. CDR1 is KGHSH, CDR2 LQKENI, per germline. The CDR3 region is CASSPTGLAGVNEQFF. Here the CDR3 DNA reads TGTGCCAGCTCACCCACCGGGCTAGCGGGAGTCAATGAGCAGTTCTTC.

The chain couples TRBV19 to TRBJ2-2; the match to TRBD2 covers 14 bases. The CDR3 has 14 amino acids. CDR1 is LNHDA, CDR2 SQIVND, per germline (reference sequence). V lost 10 bases, J lost 6 bases, and 4 bases stayed unmatched. The DNA for the CDR3 is TGTGCCACCCGGACTAGCGGGAGGCCCGGGGAGCTGTTTTTT. Its translation is CATRTSGRPGELFF.

The chain joins TRBV7-2 to TRBJ1-5; 7 bases map to TRBD1. The germline CDR1 and CDR2 sequences are SGHTA and FQGNSA. This CDR3 has 15 residues. J gave up 3 bases and V 3 bases, and 5 bases lay outside the gene matches. CDR3 sequence (DNA): TGTGCCAGCAGCTTCCGGGACAGCCTCAATCAGCCCCAGCATTTT. Its protein is CASSFRDSLNQPQHF.

V and J are TRBV14 and TRBJ1-2; D unresolved. Between the trimmed V and J ends, which lost 2 bases and 5 bases, there was a span of 6 bases. This CDR3 region has 12 residues. Per the germline V gene, CDR1 is SGHDN and CDR2 is FVKESK. The CDR3 nucleotides read TGTGCCAGCAGCCAAAGCACATATGGCTACACCTTC. Translation: CASSQSTYGYTF.

V and J are TRBV7-8 and TRBJ1-4; 8 nucleotides match TRBD1. CDR3 size: 15 residues. Germline V gene lookup returns CDR1 SGHVS and CDR2 FQNEAQ. Germline trimming cut 6 bases from V and 8 bases from J; bases unmatched to any gene: 11. The CDR3 sequence is CASSAPPGQEEKLFF. DNA for the CDR3: TGTGCCAGCAGTGCCCCGCCGGGACAGGAAGAAAAACTGTTTTTT.

This clone was observed a single time. The chain recombines TRBV7-9 with TRBJ1-2, with D unresolved. Trimming removed 5 bases at V and 5 bases at J, with 9 bases between. CDR3 size: 12 residues. The germline V gene has CDR1 SEHNR and CDR2 FQNEAQ (reference sequence). The CDR3 loop reads CASSTATYGYTF. The CDR3 DNA reads TGTGCCAGCAGCACCGCCACTTATGGCTACACCTTC.

As concerns this clone: Distinct nucleotide sequences in the sample also encode this CDR3. The chain joins TRBV29-1 to TRBJ2-1; D not certain. Germline V gives CDR1 SQVTM, CDR2 ANQGSEA. The V end was cut by 5 bases, the J end by 4 bases, with 3 bases between. This CDR3 is built from 10 residues. CDR3 bases: TGCAGCGTTCAGTACAATGAGCAGTTCTTC. Its translation is CSVQYNEQFF.

This sequence joins TRBV10-3 and TRBJ1-2; no firm D call. Germline-derived CDR1 and CDR2 are ENHRY and SYGVKD. The CDR3 consists of 13 residues. V gave up 7 bases and J gave up 3 bases, with 12 bases separating them. The CDR3 coding sequence is TGTGCCATCACCCCCCAGGAACACTATGGCTACACCTTC. It translates to CAITPQEHYGYTF.

The J gene is TRBJ1-1, the V gene TRBV6-5; TRBD1 is a possible D gene (6 bases). The CDR3 has 16 residues. The V gene's germline CDR1 is MNHEY and CDR2 SVGAGI. Trimming cost V 0 bases and J 1 base, with 12 bases left between them. The CDR3 here is CASSYSISQGNTEAFF. CDR3 bases: TGTGCCAGCAGTTACTCGATTTCACAGGGGAACACTGAAGCTTTCTTT.